The 24 T cell receptor beta chains reported below all come from one sample, sequenced in a study of beta chain features in type 1 diabetes. TCRB transcripts that were expressed got sequenced, as all of the isolated RNA had been reverse transcribed. Here immunoSEQ multiplex PCR was the method, and the copy in TCRdb shows in-frame clones only, minus some. The sample yields a few hundred thousand clones, around 20% seen once. Sequenced: naive CD4+ T cells from blood. Receptors were obtained from a woman aged 18 to 35 in good health.

This clone showed up just a few times. V and J are TRBV2 and TRBJ1-3, with D possibly TRBD1 on 6 matching bases. The CDR3 spans 15 residues. The germline gives CDR1 SNHLY, CDR2 FYNNEI. The V and J ends lost 8 bases and 0 bases respectively, with 14 bases between them. CDR3 region: CASGMTGYSGNTIYF. The CDR3 nucleotides are TGTGCCAGCGGGATGACAGGATACTCTGGAAACACCATATATTTT.

The chain uses TRBV13 and TRBJ2-1; tentatively, D is TRBD2 (5 bases). From germline, CDR1 is PRHDT and CDR2 FYEKMQ (reference sequence). V gave up 5 bases and J gave up 5 bases, with 19 bases separating them. This CDR3 is 16 amino acids long. CDR3: CASSPRLSYSDNEQFF. CDR3 in DNA: TGTGCCAGCAGCCCCCGACTATCCTATTCGGACAATGAGCAGTTCTTC. The full variable domain, with the rest looked up from reference TRBV13 and TRBJ2-1, is AAGVIQSPRHLIKEKRETATLKCYPIPRHDTVYWYQQGPGQDPQFLISFYEKMQSDKGSIPDRFSAQQFSDYHSELNMSSLELGDSALYFCASSPRLSYSDNEQFFGPGTRLTVL.

The table lists this clone with a few counts. This chain uses TRBV13 with TRBJ2-7, with 10 nucleotides matching TRBD1. V lost 4 bases, J lost 5 bases, and 8 bases stayed unmatched. From germline, CDR1 is PRHDT and CDR2 FYEKMQ (reference sequence). This CDR3 is 15 amino acids long. The CDR3 loop is CASSSRDRGSHEQYF. The CDR3 nucleotides read TGTGCCAGCAGCTCCCGGGACAGGGGATCCCACGAGCAGTACTTC. Variable domain in full (rest from reference TRBV13 and TRBJ2-7): AAGVIQSPRHLIKEKRETATLKCYPIPRHDTVYWYQQGPGQDPQFLISFYEKMQSDKGSIPDRFSAQQFSDYHSELNMSSLELGDSALYFCASSSRDRGSHEQYFGPGTRLTVT.

The chain employs TRBV25-1 and TRBJ2-5; D gene uncertain. V was trimmed by 2 bases and J by 0 bases, leaving 4 bases between them. The CDR3 runs 13 residues. Germline loops: CDR1 MGHDK, CDR2 SYGVNS. DNA of the CDR3: TGTGCCAGCAGTGAAGGGCACCAAGAGACCCAGTACTTC. Translating it yields CASSEGHQETQYF.

This chain uses TRBV27 with TRBJ2-1; TRBD2 matches at 8 bases. Germline assignment: CDR1 MNHEY and CDR2 SMNVEV (reference sequence). This CDR3 comprises 14 residues. V shed 5 bases, J shed 6 bases, and the junction held 6 bases outside the gene matches. CDR3: CASSGGTRSNEQFF. In DNA form, the CDR3 reads TGTGCCAGCAGTGGGGGGACTAGGAGCAATGAGCAGTTCTTC.

This clone was recorded a few times. J is TRBJ1-2 and V is TRBV14, with D tentatively TRBD1 (5 bases). Germline CDR1 reads SGHDN; CDR2 reads FVKESK. V gave up 4 bases and J gave up 3 bases, with 9 bases separating them. This CDR3 comprises 13 residues. The CDR3 bases are TGTGCCAGCAGCCCCAGGGTTTACTATGGCTACACCTTC. Amino acids: CASSPRVYYGYTF.

With regard to this clone: Other DNA sequences within the sample encode an identical CDR3. The rearrangement links TRBV5-1 to TRBJ1-1; TRBD1 agrees at 8 bases. The junction had 10 bases not matched to a gene; V was cut back by 4 bases and J by 5 bases. This CDR3 has 15 amino acids. Per germline, CDR1 SGHRS and CDR2 YFSETQ. CDR3 loop: CASSSTGTGGTEAFF. The CDR3 nucleotides are TGCGCCAGCAGCAGTACCGGGACAGGTGGGACTGAAGCTTTCTTT.

V is TRBV18 and J is TRBJ1-5; TRBD1 aligns across 7 bases. The CDR3 is 15 residues long. V lost 3 bases to trimming and J lost 2 bases; unmatched junction nucleotides: 4. Germline loops: CDR1 KGHSH, CDR2 LQKENI. The chain's CDR3 is CASSPGQVGNQPQHF. The CDR3 DNA reads TGTGCCAGCTCACCCGGACAGGTTGGCAATCAGCCCCAGCATTTT.

The chain uses TRBV25-1 and TRBJ2-1; 9 nucleotides align to TRBD1. V shed 3 bases and J 8 bases; nucleotides not matched to a gene: 17. The germline gives CDR1 MGHDK, CDR2 SYGVNS. The CDR3 is 18 residues long. Here the CDR3 reads CASSERTGDSLQGDEQFF. CDR3 coding DNA: TGTGCCAGCAGTGAGCGGACAGGGGATTCGTTACAGGGAGATGAGCAGTTCTTC.

The J gene is TRBJ2-5, the V gene TRBV19, with 8 bases aligning to TRBD1. In germline, CDR1 is LNHDA, CDR2 SQIVND (reference sequence). V lost 6 bases to trimming and J lost 5 bases; unmatched junction nucleotides: 8. CDR3 length: 14 amino acids. The CDR3 loop reads CASSNGQGAETQYF. The CDR3 coding sequence is TGTGCCAGTAGCAACGGCCAGGGGGCTGAGACCCAGTACTTC. Together with reference TRBV19 and TRBJ2-5, the CDR3 gives the full variable domain: DGGITQSPKYLFRKEGQNVTLSCEQNLNHDAMYWYRQDPGQGLRLIYYSQIVNDFQKGDIAEGYSVSREKKESFPLTVTSAQKNPTAFYLCASSNGQGAETQYFGPGTRLLVL.

This clone was seen only a few times. This sequence joins TRBV29-1 and TRBJ1-3; 9 bases map to TRBD1. Germline trimming cut 7 bases from V and 0 bases from J; bases unmatched to any gene: 7. Looked up from germline, CDR1 is SQVTM and CDR2 is ANQGSEA. The CDR3 loop spans 15 amino acids. The CDR3 coding sequence is TGCAGCGGCTCTCCGGGACAGGGCTCTGGAAACACCATATATTTT. Its protein is CSGSPGQGSGNTIYF.

This clone was detected only a few times. The rearrangement uses TRBV5-1 and TRBJ1-1; weak D call: TRBD1 (5 bases). Trimming removed 4 bases from V and 5 bases from J, with 21 bases in between. CDR1 and CDR2 (germline): SGHRS, YFSETQ. This CDR3 has 16 amino acids. This CDR3 is CASSARDSLEGTEAFF. The DNA for the CDR3 is TGCGCCAGCAGCGCCCGGGACTCCCTGGAGGGGACTGAAGCTTTCTTT.

CDR3 coding DNA: TGTGCCAGCATCGATGACCGCGGCTCCTATAATTCACCCCTCCACTTT. This codes for CASIDDRGSYNSPLHF. The rearrangement links TRBV21-1 to TRBJ1-6. TRBV21-1 is a known pseudogene. This CDR3 is built from 16 residues.

This clone has a handful of counts. This sequence joins TRBV7-8 and TRBJ2-4, with a possible D match to TRBD2 (5 bases). The CDR3 totals 14 residues. Trimming left V 4 bases short and J 9 bases short, with 16 bases between. The germline CDR1 and CDR2 sequences are SGHVS and FQNEAQ. The CDR3 DNA reads as TGTGCCAGCAGCTCCCGCCGAGTCGCGGGCATTCAGTACTTC. It is translated as CASSSRRVAGIQYF.

CDR3 nucleotide sequence: TGTGCCAGCAGCTTGGGCGGGGCGCAAAACATTCAGTACTTC. This gives the protein CASSLGGAQNIQYF. This chain links TRBV5-5 with TRBJ2-4; a possible D gene is TRBD2 (6 bases). Trimming took off 0 bases at V and 5 bases at J, with 9 bases between the two ends. Looked up from germline, CDR1 is SGHKS and CDR2 is YYEKEE (reference sequence). CDR3 size: 14 residues.

The table lists this clone with a few counts. The chain recombines TRBV5-6 with TRBJ2-1; maybe TRBD1 (6 bases). The CDR3 consists of 13 residues. CDR1 is SGHDT, CDR2 YYEEEE, per germline. V dropped 3 bases and J dropped 4 bases, with 8 bases sitting between them. CDR3 DNA sequence: TGTGCCAGCAGCTGGGGACAATACAATGAGCAGTTCTTC. Encoded protein: CASSWGQYNEQFF.

This clone was seen a few times. The chain employs TRBV4-1 and TRBJ2-5; TRBD2 matches at 8 bases. The length of the CDR3 is 16 residues. V lost 4 bases and J lost 0; bases outside the gene matches: 7. Germline-derived CDR1 and CDR2 are MGHRA and YSYEKL. Written as DNA, the CDR3 is TGCGCCAGCAGCCTTCATAGCGGGGCGCACCAAGAGACCCAGTACTTC. The encoded protein is CASSLHSGAHQETQYF.

This clone showed up just a few times. The chain joins TRBV7-9 to TRBJ1-2; D gene uncertain. The CDR3 covers 12 residues. Germline V gene data show CDR1 as SEHNR and CDR2 as FQNEAQ (reference sequence). V was pared by 5 bases and J by 5 bases, with 9 bases between. CDR3 residues: CASSQTTYGYTF. The CDR3 nucleotides read TGTGCCAGCAGCCAGACTACTTATGGCTACACCTTC.

This chain connects TRBV7-9 to TRBJ2-7, with 10 bases lining up with TRBD2. The CDR3 contains 15 residues. Germline CDR1 reads SEHNR; CDR2 reads FQNEAQ (reference sequence). J lost 3 bases, V lost 5 bases, and 7 bases had no gene match. In DNA, the CDR3 is TGTGCCAGCAGCCCGGCGCTAGCGGGAGACTACGAGCAGTACTTC. It is translated as CASSPALAGDYEQYF.

Regarding this clone: Other nucleotide sequences from this sample produce the same CDR3. The chain couples TRBV20-1 to TRBJ1-1; D is unresolved. This CDR3 has 11 amino acids. CDR1 DFQATT and CDR2 SNEGSKA come from the germline V gene (reference sequence). Between the trimmed V and J ends, which lost 3 bases and 5 bases, there was a span of 7 bases. The CDR3 spells CSASRETEAFF. The CDR3 coding sequence is TGCAGTGCTAGTCGGGAAACTGAAGCTTTCTTT.

The chain couples TRBV5-1 to TRBJ2-3; D uncertain. With 0 bases removed from V and 6 bases from J, the gap between germline ends came to 11 bases. The CDR3 loop spans 14 amino acids. Germline V gene lookup returns CDR1 SGHRS and CDR2 YFSETQ. The DNA for the CDR3 is TGCGCCAGCAGCTTGGGTCAGGTCCCGGATACGCAGTATTTT. This translates into CASSLGQVPDTQYF.

This clone was picked up a small number of times. This chain joins TRBV9 and TRBJ2-1, with 7 bases identical to TRBD1. Germline-derived CDR1 and CDR2 are SGDLS and YYNGEE. Trimming removed 0 bases from V and 9 bases from J; junction bases left unmatched: 9. The CDR3 runs 15 residues. The CDR3: CASSVAPDRAGEQFF. As DNA, the CDR3 is TGTGCCAGCAGCGTAGCCCCAGACAGGGCGGGTGAGCAGTTCTTC.

The gene calls are TRBV9 and TRBJ2-7; TRBD2 matches at 8 bases. Trimming cost V 3 bases and J 4 bases; bases outside gene matches: 6. This CDR3 region has 14 residues. Germline CDR1 and CDR2: SGDLS and YYNGEE. The CDR3 protein is CASSAAGGGYEQYF. CDR3 DNA sequence: TGTGCCAGCAGCGCGGCGGGAGGAGGATACGAGCAGTACTTC.

This clone was counted a few times. V and J are TRBV7-8 and TRBJ2-7, with D possibly TRBD2 on 6 matching bases. This CDR3 is built from 12 residues. Germline V lookup: CDR1 SGHVS, CDR2 FQNEAQ. V was shortened by 8 bases and J by 2 bases, with 10 bases between the two germline ends. DNA for the CDR3: TGTGCCAGCCGGGGGACCACCTACGAGCAGTACTTC. This codes for CASRGTTYEQYF.